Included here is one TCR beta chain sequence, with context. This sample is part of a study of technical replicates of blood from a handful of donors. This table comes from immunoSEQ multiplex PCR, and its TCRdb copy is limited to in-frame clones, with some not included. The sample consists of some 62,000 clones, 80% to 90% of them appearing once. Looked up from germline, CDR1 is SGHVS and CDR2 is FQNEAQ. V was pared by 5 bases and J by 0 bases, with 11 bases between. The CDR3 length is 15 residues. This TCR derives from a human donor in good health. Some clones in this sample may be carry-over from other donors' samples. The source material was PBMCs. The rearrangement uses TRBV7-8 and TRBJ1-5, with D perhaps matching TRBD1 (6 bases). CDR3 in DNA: TGTGCCAGCAGCCAACAGGGTTATAGCAATCAGCCCCAGCATTTT. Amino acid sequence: CASSQQGYSNQPQHF.